This T cell receptor beta chain was sequenced during a study of PD-1 blockade in classical Hodgkin lymphoma. General study points: The authors excluded patients who started nivolumab under 1 year after ASCT.

Here immunoSEQ multiplex PCR was the method, and the copy in TCRdb shows in-frame clones only, minus some. Of about 27,000 clones listed, about 91% are singletons. Each and every patient relapsed after autologous stem cell transplantation, and patients got differing brentuximab vedotin exposure. After PBMCs were thawed, their CD8+ T cells were isolated by magnetic negative selection. Turning to this clone: Its antigen is currently unknown.

The sequencing used CD8+ T cells from blood, collected at baseline. This receptor was obtained from a human donor with classical Hodgkin lymphoma.

CDR3 in DNA: TGTGCCAGCAGCTTAGTCGCCGATCAGAATGGCTACACCTTC. Its translation is CASSLVADQNGYTF. The chain recombines TRBV7-3 with TRBJ1-2; D gene uncertain. Per germline, CDR1 SGHTA and CDR2 FQGTGA. The CDR3 loop spans 14 amino acids. The V end lost 2 bases, the J end lost 6 bases, and 13 bases lay between the germline ends.